The next 28 T cell receptor beta chains were all read from a single sample in a study of technical replicates of blood from a handful of donors. The table came from immunoSEQ multiplex PCR; TCRdb's copy has only in-frame clones and leaves some out. The sample holds over 50,000 clones, just over 90% seen once. Sequencing was carried out using PBMCs. These receptors originate from a human donor in good health. Some clones in this sample may be carry-over from other donors' samples.

The CDR3 is CASSLVASGRLVNEQFF. The CDR3 DNA reads TGCGCCAGCAGCTTGGTGGCTAGCGGGAGGTTGGTCAATGAGCAGTTCTTC. V is TRBV5-1 and J is TRBJ2-1, with 11 positions matching TRBD2. J gave up 6 bases and V 0 bases, and 8 bases lay outside the gene matches. Germline CDR1 and CDR2: SGHRS and YFSETQ. This CDR3 region has 17 residues.

The chain carries TRBV19 and TRBJ2-3; unclear D gene. CDR1 LNHDA and CDR2 SQIVND come from the germline V gene (reference sequence). CDR3 length equals 13 residues. Trimming removed 3 bases at V and 6 bases at J, with 10 bases between. The CDR3 loop is CASSILWADTQYF. DNA of the CDR3: TGTGCCAGTAGTATCCTCTGGGCGGATACGCAGTATTTT.

The rearrangement joins TRBV10-3 to TRBJ1-1; TRBD1 aligns across 8 bases. The CDR3 spans 15 residues. Per the germline V gene, CDR1 is ENHRY and CDR2 is SYGVKD. Trimming took 4 bases from V and 5 from J; bases not matched to a gene: 9. The CDR3 loop reads CAISGDRLARTEAFF. CDR3 in DNA: TGTGCCATCAGTGGGGACAGGTTAGCGCGGACTGAAGCTTTCTTT.

The chain employs TRBV13 and TRBJ2-3; possibly TRBD1 for D (7 bases). The CDR3 runs to 16 residues. Trimming pared 2 bases from V and 3 bases from J, leaving 15 bases between. CDR1 and CDR2 from the germline V gene are PRHDT and FYEKMQ (reference sequence). The CDR3 is CASSLSGGGATDTQYF. CDR3 DNA: TGTGCCAGCAGCTTAAGCGGAGGGGGCGCAACAGATACGCAGTATTTT. Full variable domain (missing parts from reference TRBV13 and TRBJ2-3): AAGVIQSPRHLIKEKRETATLKCYPIPRHDTVYWYQQGPGQDPQFLISFYEKMQSDKGSIPDRFSAQQFSDYHSELNMSSLELGDSALYFCASSLSGGGATDTQYFGPGTRLTVL.

The gene calls are TRBV7-9 and TRBJ1-2; D call uncertain. Germline V gene sequence: CDR1 SEHNR, CDR2 FQNEAQ (reference sequence). This CDR3 is built from 15 residues. V was pared by 5 bases and J by 0 bases, with 13 bases between. The CDR3 here is CASSPGRVPNYGYTF. In DNA, the CDR3 is TGTGCCAGCAGCCCCGGTCGGGTCCCTAACTATGGCTACACCTTC.

This chain links TRBV7-3 with TRBJ2-2; D possibly corresponds to TRBD1 (6 bases). V gave up 4 bases and J gave up 3 bases, with 12 bases separating them. Germline CDR1 SGHTA, CDR2 FQGTGA. The CDR3 is 15 amino acids. The CDR3 spells CASSSGRGHTGELFF. The CDR3 nucleotides read TGTGCCAGCAGCTCAGGCAGGGGTCACACCGGGGAGCTGTTTTTT.

V gene TRBV19 combines with J gene TRBJ2-5; 9 nucleotides agree with TRBD2. Losses at the gene ends were 2 bases for V and 7 bases for J; bases not matched to a gene: 5. The CDR3 loop spans 14 amino acids. Looked up from germline, CDR1 is LNHDA and CDR2 is SQIVND (reference sequence). The CDR3, as DNA: TGTGCCAGTAGTATATTAGCGGGGGCTGGGACCCAGTACTTC. Translation gives CASSILAGAGTQYF.

The chain links TRBV5-1 to TRBJ2-7; 11 bases are a match to TRBD1. The V and J ends lost 4 bases and 7 bases, in that order; junction bases with no gene match: 7. The germline V gene has CDR1 SGHRS and CDR2 YFSETQ. The CDR3 is made up of 14 amino acids. CDR3 sequence: CASSQGQGAQEQYF. The CDR3 nucleotides read TGCGCCAGCAGCCAAGGACAGGGGGCGCAAGAGCAGTACTTC.

V gene TRBV9 combines with J gene TRBJ2-5, with unresolved D. The V gene lost 0 bases and the J gene lost 5 bases, with 8 bases spanning the gap. This CDR3 is built from 13 residues. Germline loops: CDR1 SGDLS, CDR2 YYNGEE. The CDR3 spells CASSVGVVETQYF. As DNA, the CDR3 is TGTGCCAGCAGCGTAGGAGTGGTTGAGACCCAGTACTTC.

V and J are TRBV19 and TRBJ1-1; D remains unclear. V was pared by 4 bases and J by 5 bases, with 11 bases between. Germline-derived CDR1 and CDR2 are LNHDA and SQIVND (reference sequence). The CDR3 runs to 13 residues. The CDR3 spells CASSREGGTEAFF. The CDR3 nucleotides read TGTGCCAGTAGTAGGGAGGGAGGAACTGAAGCTTTCTTT. Full variable domain (rest looked up from reference TRBV19 and TRBJ1-1): DGGITQSPKYLFRKEGQNVTLSCEQNLNHDAMYWYRQDPGQGLRLIYYSQIVNDFQKGDIAEGYSVSREKKESFPLTVTSAQKNPTAFYLCASSREGGTEAFFGQGTRLTVV.

This chain connects TRBV2 to TRBJ1-1, with a tentative D call TRBD1 (5 bases). CDR3 length: 13 amino acids. The germline V gene has CDR1 SNHLY and CDR2 FYNNEI. Deletions cut 7 bases from V and 4 bases from J, with 13 bases between. CDR3 sequence: CASTLGRGTEAFF. The DNA of the CDR3 is TGTGCCAGCACCCTTGGGAGGGGCACTGAAGCTTTCTTT.

The gene calls are TRBV4-2 and TRBJ1-2; 7 nucleotides agree with TRBD1. Germline values: CDR1 LGHNA, CDR2 YNFKEQ. The length of the CDR3 is 15 residues. V lost 2 bases, J lost 2 bases, and 5 bases stayed unmatched. In DNA, the CDR3 is TGTGCCAGCAGCCAAAGGGGACAGAACAACTATGGCTACACCTTC. As protein: CASSQRGQNNYGYTF.

This clone was observed once. The J gene is TRBJ2-1, the V gene TRBV15; 9 positions agree with TRBD2. V shed 0 bases, J shed 6 bases, and the junction held 12 bases outside the gene matches. CDR3 length equals 18 residues. Germline CDR1 is LNHNV and CDR2 is YYDKDF (reference sequence). The CDR3 region has the DNA TGTGCCACCAGCAGAGATCTAGCCCCGGGACTAGCCCGCAATGAGCAGTTCTTC. Its translation: CATSRDLAPGLARNEQFF.

The CDR3 DNA sequence: TGTGCCAGCAGCGTACTAGCCCCCAACACCGGGGAGCTGTTTTTT. Residues: CASSVLAPNTGELFF. This chain links TRBV9 with TRBJ2-2, with TRBD2 as a possible D gene (5 bases). V was shortened by 1 base and J by 2 bases, with 9 bases between the two germline ends. This CDR3 has 15 residues. Germline CDR1 reads SGDLS; CDR2 reads YYNGEE.

CDR3 nucleotides: TGTGGCGCGGGGACAGGGGGCAACTATGGCTACACCTTC. It specifies CGAGTGGNYGYTF. The V gene is TRBV19, the J gene TRBJ1-2; 12 bases align to TRBD1. Germline CDR1 reads LNHDA; CDR2 reads SQIVND (reference sequence). The CDR3 spans 13 residues.

This chain uses TRBV5-1 with TRBJ1-6, with a tentative D call TRBD1 (6 bases). Trimming removed 2 bases from V and 7 bases from J, with 16 bases in between. The CDR3 totals 16 residues. Looked up from germline, CDR1 is SGHRS and CDR2 is YFSETQ. The CDR3 nucleotides are TGCGCCAGCAGCTTTGCCGACCCGGGACAAAATTCACCCCTCCACTTT. Its protein product is CASSFADPGQNSPLHF.

The chain combines TRBV20-1 with TRBJ2-7, with D perhaps TRBD1 (5 bases). The CDR3 length is 10 residues. Germline CDR1 DFQATT, CDR2 SNEGSKA (reference sequence). Trimming shortened V by 0 bases and J by 12 bases, and 9 bases separated the two germline ends. CDR3 amino acids: CSARDDRRYF. As DNA, the CDR3 is TGCAGTGCTAGAGATGACAGAAGGTACTTC.

This clone has a single count. This chain uses TRBV13 with TRBJ2-7; weak D call: TRBD1 (6 bases). CDR3 length equals 15 residues. Per germline, CDR1 PRHDT and CDR2 FYEKMQ (reference sequence). Trimming stripped 5 bases from V and 6 bases from J, with 20 bases between. The CDR3 is CASSPTGLPRGEQYF. CDR3 coding DNA: TGTGCCAGCAGCCCCACAGGGCTGCCCCGGGGCGAGCAGTACTTC.

This sequence joins TRBV6-1 and TRBJ1-5; D unclear. The CDR3 is 15 amino acids. The germline V and J ends were trimmed by 3 bases and 0 bases, with 9 bases remaining between them. CDR1 is MNHNS, CDR2 SASEGT, per germline. CDR3 DNA sequence: TGTGCCAGCAGTGAGAGCATCACTAGCAATCAGCCCCAGCATTTT. Its protein product is CASSESITSNQPQHF.

J is TRBJ1-6 and V is TRBV6-1, with no clear D. Per the germline V gene, CDR1 is MNHNS and CDR2 is SASEGT. V dropped 6 bases and J dropped 11 bases, with 14 bases sitting between them. The CDR3 is 13 residues long. The CDR3 is CASSFRDNTPLHF. In nucleotides, the CDR3 is TGTGCCAGCAGCTTCCGGGATAACACACCCCTCCACTTT.

The chain has TRBV12-2 and TRBJ2-1; the D segment call TRBD1 is taken from the table without a DNA check. TRBV12-2 is an annotated pseudogene. The CDR3 length is 16 residues. CDR3 DNA sequence: TGTGCAAGTCGCTTAGCGCACTCACAGCCTTACAATGAGCAGTTCTTC. Its protein product is CASRLAHSQPYNEQFF.

CDR3 in DNA: TGTGCCAGCAGCTTAATCCGCGGGGGGATGAAAGAGACCCAGTACTTC. Its protein is CASSLIRGGMKETQYF. This rearrangement joins TRBV7-2 to TRBJ2-5; 8 nucleotides match TRBD2. The CDR3 is 16 residues long. Trimming cost V 2 bases and J 3 bases; bases outside gene matches: 8. Germline CDR1 reads SGHTA; CDR2 reads FQGNSA.

This rearrangement joins TRBV11-2 to TRBJ2-2; D is unclear. The CDR3 covers 14 residues. The V and J ends lost 1 base and 7 bases respectively, with 10 bases between them. CDR1 is SGHAT, CDR2 FQNNGV, per germline. Here the CDR3 DNA reads TGTGCCAGCAGCTTAGGAGGAAATTACGGGGAGCTGTTTTTT. It yields the protein CASSLGGNYGELFF. Complete variable domain (other parts from reference TRBV11-2 and TRBJ2-2): EAGVAQSPRYKIIEKRQSVAFWCNPISGHATLYWYQQILGQGPKLLIQFQNNGVVDDSQLPKDRFSAERLKGVDSTLKIQPAKLEDSAVYLCASSLGGNYGELFFGEGSRLTVL.

The chain is built from TRBV4-3 and TRBJ1-2, with D possibly being TRBD1 (5 bases). V shed 0 bases and J shed 1 base, with 15 bases lying between them. Germline-derived CDR1 and CDR2 are LGHNA and YSLEER. The CDR3 is 17 amino acids. The CDR3 DNA is TGCGCCAGCAGCCAAGATAGGGTGGGGCAGGTTAACTATGGCTACACCTTC. It translates to CASSQDRVGQVNYGYTF.

The chain has TRBV11-1 and TRBJ1-1; possibly TRBD1 for D (5 bases). The CDR3 is 13 residues long. The ends were cut back, 4 bases at V and 1 base at J, with 7 bases in the middle. Germline CDR1 SGHAT, CDR2 FQDESV (reference sequence). CDR3 in DNA: TGTGCCAGCAGCTGGGGGGAGAACACTGAAGCTTTCTTT. Amino acid sequence: CASSWGENTEAFF. Looking up the rest from reference TRBV11-1 and TRBJ1-1 gives the full variable domain: EAEVAQSPRYKITEKSQAVAFWCDPISGHATLYWYRQILGQGPELLVQFQDESVVDDSQLPKDRFSAERLKGVDSTLKIQPAELGDSAMYLCASSWGENTEAFFGQGTRLTVV.

This chain joins TRBV5-1 and TRBJ2-3; TRBD2 matches at 8 bases. CDR1 is SGHRS, CDR2 YFSETQ, per germline. Trimming removed 5 bases from V and 0 bases from J; junction bases left unmatched: 8. This CDR3 has 16 residues. The chain's CDR3 is CASRVVRGGSTDTQYF. CDR3 coding DNA: TGCGCCAGCAGGGTGGTCCGCGGGGGGAGCACAGATACGCAGTATTTT.

The V call is TRBV7-2, the J call TRBJ2-5; perhaps TRBD1 as D (6 bases). V was clipped by 5 bases and J by 5 bases, with 9 bases between them. The germline CDR1 and CDR2 sequences are SGHTA and FQGNSA. This CDR3 has 12 residues. The CDR3 nucleotides are TGTGCCAGCAGCGGACAGTGGGAGACCCAGTACTTC. This sequence encodes CASSGQWETQYF.

The chain recombines TRBV4-1 with TRBJ1-2; TRBD1 might be the D (5 bases). Per germline, CDR1 MGHRA and CDR2 YSYEKL. Trimming took off 0 bases at V and 4 bases at J, with 15 bases between the two ends. This CDR3 has 16 amino acids. In DNA form, the CDR3 reads TGCGCCAGCAGCCAAGATCCTTCAGGGCAGCCCTATGGCTACACCTTC. As protein: CASSQDPSGQPYGYTF.